What follows are 5 T cell receptor beta chains derived from one specimen sequenced in a study of blood T cell repertoires in COVID-19. Sequenced by immunoSEQ multiplex PCR; TCRdb stores in-frame clones only, minus some. The repertoire holds about 120,000 clones, around nine tenths seen once, with roughly 0.94% in the top ten. The specimen was peripheral blood. These receptors were taken from a woman aged 45 to 65 with active or convalescent COVID-19.

The chain joins TRBV28 to TRBJ2-4; perhaps TRBD2 as D (5 bases). Germline lookup yields CDR1 MDHEN and CDR2 SYDVKM. The CDR3 consists of 13 residues. Trimming left V 6 bases short and J 6 bases short, with 12 bases between. CDR3 nucleotides: TGTGCCAGCAGGAGGGTACGTGGAAACATTCAGTACTTC. Protein: CASRRVRGNIQYF.

Here the CDR3 DNA reads TGTGCCATCAGTGACGGGACTGAAGCTTTCTTT. Protein product: CAISDGTEAFF. This chain uses TRBV10-3 with TRBJ1-1, with no clear D. This CDR3 region has 11 residues. The germline CDR1 and CDR2 sequences are ENHRY and SYGVKD. Trimming removed 3 bases at V and 5 bases at J, with 4 bases between.

This clone was detected once. The chain is built from TRBV4-1 and TRBJ1-1; 9 nucleotides align to TRBD1. Germline CDR1 MGHRA, CDR2 YSYEKL. This CDR3 contains 17 residues. With V trimmed by 0 bases and J by 5 bases, 10 bases remained unmatched. This CDR3 is CASSQEGRGQGGTEAFF. In DNA, the CDR3 is TGCGCCAGCAGCCAAGAAGGCAGGGGACAGGGTGGAACTGAAGCTTTCTTT.

This clone was observed a handful of times. This chain connects TRBV3-1 (or the pseudogene TRBV3-2) to TRBJ2-1; 10 nucleotides match TRBD2. Germline V lookup: CDR1 LGHDT, CDR2 YNNKEL (reference sequence). The ends lost 7 bases at V and 9 bases at J; junction bases unmatched: 9. The CDR3 is made up of 14 amino acids. DNA of the CDR3: TGTGCCAGCACCCCTAGCGGGAGCAAGAGTGAGCAGTTCTTC. Residues: CASTPSGSKSEQFF.

The chain is built from TRBV3-1 (or the pseudogene TRBV3-2) and TRBJ2-7, with TRBD1 as a possible D gene (6 bases). Per germline, CDR1 LGHDT and CDR2 YNNKEL (reference sequence). This CDR3 has 15 residues. V lost 2 bases, J lost 3 bases, and 14 bases lay in between. The chain's CDR3 is CASSQFGTRGYEQYF. CDR3 nucleotide sequence: TGTGCCAGCAGCCAATTCGGGACAAGGGGCTACGAGCAGTACTTC.